This entry lists 6 T cell receptor beta chains sequenced from one sample in a study of identical twins. TCRdb used MiXCR to reprocess the 5' RACE reads, holding one entry per CDR3 protein. The sample has 400,000 to 600,000 distinct CDR3 sequences, 20% to 25% seen once. The same sample was also used in a study of yellow fever vaccine responses in identical twins.

The sequencing sample was made of CD4+ T cells sorted from blood. The receptors here all came from a woman aged 18-29 years in good health.

This clonotype was seen only a few times. The chain uses TRBV7-2 and TRBJ2-1; 7 bases match TRBD2. Germline V gene sequence: CDR1 SGHTA, CDR2 FQGNSA. This CDR3 comprises 12 residues. Losses at the gene ends were 1 base for V and 12 bases for J; bases not matched to a gene: 3. The CDR3 loop reads CASSLGPGGQFF. CDR3 bases: TGTGCCAGCAGCTTAGGACCGGGGGGGCAGTTCTTC.

This clonotype was seen at least ten times. In DNA form, the CDR3 reads TGTGCCAGCGACACTAGCCTAAACACCGGGGAGCTGTTTTTT. This codes for CASDTSLNTGELFF. This rearrangement joins TRBV12-3 or TRBV12-4 to TRBJ2-2; D may be TRBD2 (6 bases). This CDR3 contains 14 residues. The V end lost 8 bases, the J end lost 2 bases, and 12 bases lay between the germline ends.

This clonotype has only a few counts. The chain joins TRBV29-1 to TRBJ2-5; possibly TRBD1 for D (6 bases). This CDR3 contains 13 residues. Germline-derived CDR1 and CDR2 are SQVTM and ANQGSEA. V lost 8 bases, J lost 5 bases, and 18 bases lay in between. The CDR3 loop is CSLTLGGLETQYF. CDR3 bases: TGCAGCCTCACACTAGGGGGATTGGAGACCCAGTACTTC. The full variable domain, its missing parts supplied by reference TRBV29-1 and TRBJ2-5, is SAVISQKPSRDICQRGTSLTIQCQVDSQVTMMFWYRQQPGQSLTLIATANQGSEATYESGFVIDKFPISRPNLTFSTLTVSNMSPEDSSIYLCSLTLGGLETQYFGPGTRLLVL.

This clonotype is a singleton in its sample. The rearrangement uses TRBV7-8 and TRBJ2-2, with D uncertain. This CDR3 has 16 residues. The germline gives CDR1 SGHVS, CDR2 FQNEAQ. V dropped 1 base and J dropped 5 bases, with 14 bases sitting between them. The CDR3 bases are TGTGCCAGCAGCTTAGAGCAGGCCTTTTCGACCGGGGAGCTGTTTTTT. Protein product: CASSLEQAFSTGELFF.

This clonotype was detected a few times. This chain joins TRBV2 and TRBJ1-4; a possible D gene is TRBD1 (6 bases). Germline loops: CDR1 SNHLY, CDR2 FYNNEI. V was shortened by 8 bases and J by 3 bases, with 19 bases between the two germline ends. CDR3 length: 16 amino acids. The CDR3 loop reads CASRFKGVGANEKLFF. As DNA, the CDR3 is TGTGCCAGCCGTTTCAAGGGGGTTGGGGCTAATGAAAAACTGTTTTTT.

This rearrangement joins TRBV19 to TRBJ1-1; D gene unclear. Trimming cost V 5 bases and J 1 base, with 11 bases left between them. This CDR3 is built from 14 residues. Germline V gives CDR1 LNHDA, CDR2 SQIVND (reference sequence). The CDR3 is CASSRGPWNTEAFF. CDR3 DNA sequence: TGTGCCAGTAGTCGAGGGCCCTGGAACACTGAAGCTTTCTTT. Drawing the rest from reference TRBV19 and TRBJ1-1, the complete variable domain is DGGITQSPKYLFRKEGQNVTLSCEQNLNHDAMYWYRQDPGQGLRLIYYSQIVNDFQKGDIAEGYSVSREKKESFPLTVTSAQKNPTAFYLCASSRGPWNTEAFFGQGTRLTVV.